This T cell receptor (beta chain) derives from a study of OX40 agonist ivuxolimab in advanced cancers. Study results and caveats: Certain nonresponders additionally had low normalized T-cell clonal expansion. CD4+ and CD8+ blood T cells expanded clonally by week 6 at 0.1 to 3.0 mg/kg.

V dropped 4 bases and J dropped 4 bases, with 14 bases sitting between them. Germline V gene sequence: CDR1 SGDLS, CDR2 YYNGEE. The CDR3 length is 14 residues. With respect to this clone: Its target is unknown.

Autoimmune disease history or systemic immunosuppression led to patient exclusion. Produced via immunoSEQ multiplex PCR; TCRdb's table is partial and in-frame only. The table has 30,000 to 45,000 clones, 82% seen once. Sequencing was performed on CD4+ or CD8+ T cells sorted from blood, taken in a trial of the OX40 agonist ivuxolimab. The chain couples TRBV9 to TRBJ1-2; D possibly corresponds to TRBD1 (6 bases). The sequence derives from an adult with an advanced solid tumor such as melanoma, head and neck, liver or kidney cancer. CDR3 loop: CASSISGTSYGYTF. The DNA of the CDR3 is TGTGCCAGCAGCATTTCCGGGACAAGCTATGGCTACACCTTC.